Presented here are 16 T cell receptor beta chains from one specimen sequenced in a study of glioma-infiltrating T cells after dendritic cell vaccination. Sequencing was performed with immunoSEQ multiplex PCR; in TCRdb, only in-frame clones are kept and a portion is missing. The sample holds 75,000 to 95,000 clones; over 75% are singletons and the top ten take around 2.2%. The time point was: after dendritic cell vaccination, including at tumor progression/relapse. This specimen was blood, taken after dendritic cell vaccination. The receptor source for this set is a human donor with glioblastoma.

The V gene is TRBV27, the J gene TRBJ2-5, with 9 bases that match TRBD1. The trim removed 5 bases at V and 4 bases at J, leaving 20 bases unmatched. This CDR3 is 19 amino acids long. CDR1 and CDR2 (germline): MNHEY, SMNVEV (reference sequence). The CDR3 loop reads CASSIGLTSGTGLRETQYF. DNA of the CDR3: TGTGCCAGCAGTATTGGGCTTACCTCCGGGACAGGGTTACGAGAGACCCAGTACTTC.

The chain links TRBV5-1 to TRBJ2-3, with 13 positions matching TRBD2. The CDR3 is 23 amino acids. Germline assignment: CDR1 SGHRS and CDR2 YFSETQ. The V gene end was trimmed by 2 bases and the J gene end by 0 bases; junction bases not matched to a gene: 21. The CDR3 protein is CASSFGSSTYGTSGVYSTDTQYF. CDR3 nucleotides: TGCGCCAGCAGCTTTGGTTCCTCCACCTATGGGACTAGCGGGGTATATAGCACAGATACGCAGTATTTT.

This clone was detected once. The chain uses TRBV19 and TRBJ2-7; TRBD1 agrees at 11 bases. CDR1 and CDR2 from the germline V gene are LNHDA and SQIVND (reference sequence). The CDR3 totals 15 residues. Losses at the gene ends were 3 bases for V and 2 bases for J; bases not matched to a gene: 3. The CDR3 coding sequence is TGTGCCAGTAGTATCGGGACAGGGGGGACCTACGAGCAGTACTTC. Residues: CASSIGTGGTYEQYF.

The J gene is TRBJ2-1, the V gene TRBV28; 7 nucleotides line up with TRBD2. With V trimmed by 2 bases and J by 5 bases, 3 bases remained unmatched. The CDR3 length is 14 residues. The germline V gene encodes CDR1 MDHEN and CDR2 SYDVKM. CDR3 in DNA: TGTGCCAGCAGTTTACCTAGCGGCCACAATGAGCAGTTCTTC. This codes for CASSLPSGHNEQFF.

V is TRBV7-7 and J is TRBJ2-2, with D possibly being TRBD2 (5 bases). V was pared by 1 base and J by 0 bases, with 6 bases between. CDR1 and CDR2 (germline): SSHAT, FNYEAQ (reference sequence). This CDR3 region has 15 residues. Written as DNA, the CDR3 is TGTGCCAGCAGCTTAGGACTACCGAACACCGGGGAGCTGTTTTTT. This gives the protein CASSLGLPNTGELFF.

This chain uses TRBV5-1 with TRBJ1-3, with D unclear. This CDR3 has 15 amino acids. Trimming shortened V by 4 bases and J by 0 bases, and 11 bases separated the two germline ends. CDR1 and CDR2 from the germline V gene are SGHRS and YFSETQ. The CDR3 sequence is CASSLSQNSGNTIYF. The CDR3 nucleotides read TGCGCCAGCAGCCTTTCTCAGAACTCTGGAAACACCATATATTTT.

The chain employs TRBV5-1 and TRBJ2-6; no reliable D call. The V gene's germline CDR1 is SGHRS and CDR2 YFSETQ. V dropped 2 bases and J dropped 3 bases, with 12 bases sitting between them. The CDR3 has 16 residues. For the CDR3, the DNA is TGCGCCAGCAGCTTAGTCGACATTTATGGGGCCAACGTCCTGACTTTC. Encoded protein: CASSLVDIYGANVLTF.

The rearrangement joins TRBV19 to TRBJ1-4, with D tentatively TRBD1 (5 bases). The CDR3 runs 13 residues. V was shortened by 6 bases and J by 6 bases, with 11 bases between the two germline ends. Per the germline V gene, CDR1 is LNHDA and CDR2 is SQIVND (reference sequence). CDR3 loop: CASSSGFYEKLFF. CDR3 sequence (DNA): TGTGCCAGTAGCTCAGGGTTTTATGAAAAACTGTTTTTT.

The chain couples TRBV6-5 to TRBJ1-2, with D perhaps matching TRBD1 (6 bases). Trimming took 2 bases from V and 4 from J, leaving 14 bases between them. The CDR3 has 15 amino acids. Per germline, CDR1 MNHEY and CDR2 SVGAGI. The CDR3 nucleotides read TGTGCCAGCAGTTACACGCAGGGGTTAGGCTATGGCTACACCTTC. This encodes CASSYTQGLGYGYTF.

The chain combines TRBV5-1 with TRBJ1-2, with 7 bases matching TRBD1. The CDR3 extends over 15 amino acids. Germline-derived CDR1 and CDR2 are SGHRS and YFSETQ. The V and J ends lost 2 bases and 6 bases, in that order; junction bases with no gene match: 10. The CDR3 reads CASSFDRVRSNGYTF. The CDR3 DNA sequence: TGCGCCAGCAGCTTCGACAGGGTTCGAAGTAATGGCTACACCTTC. The whole variable domain, filled in from reference TRBV5-1 and TRBJ1-2, reads KAGVTQTPRYLIKTRGQQVTLSCSPISGHRSVSWYQQTPGQGLQFLFEYFSETQRNKGNFPGRFSGRQFSNSRSEMNVSTLELGDSALYLCASSFDRVRSNGYTFGSGTRLTVV.

This clone appeared a single time. The rearrangement joins TRBV6-6 to TRBJ1-2, with 8 bases that match TRBD1. The CDR3 covers 15 residues. The ends lost 9 bases at V and 5 bases at J; junction bases unmatched: 14. Germline-derived CDR1 and CDR2 are MNHNY and SVGAGI (reference sequence). The CDR3 reads CASEGQGAKIYGYTF. In DNA, the CDR3 is TGTGCCAGTGAGGGGCAGGGGGCGAAAATATATGGCTACACCTTC.

The chain recombines TRBV5-1 with TRBJ2-2, with 8 bases aligning to TRBD1. Germline assignment: CDR1 SGHRS and CDR2 YFSETQ. Unmatched junction bases numbered 5, after V lost 2 bases and J lost 5 bases. The CDR3 contains 15 residues. CDR3 DNA: TGCGCCAGCAGCTTACGGGACAGGAGGACCGGGGAGCTGTTTTTT. Translation gives CASSLRDRRTGELFF.

The chain links TRBV5-4 to TRBJ1-1, with D perhaps TRBD1 (6 bases). Germline V gene data show CDR1 as SGHNT and CDR2 as YYREEE (reference sequence). The V end was cut by 4 bases, the J end by 4 bases, with 11 bases between. CDR3 size: 13 residues. The CDR3 DNA is TGTGCCAGCAGCCTGCAACAGGGCACTGAAGCTTTCTTT. This codes for CASSLQQGTEAFF.

This clone was observed a single time. The rearrangement uses TRBV7-2 and TRBJ1-3; D is unclear. Germline V lookup: CDR1 SGHTA, CDR2 FQGNSA. The germline V and J ends were trimmed by 8 bases and 0 bases, with 11 bases remaining between them. The length of the CDR3 is 14 residues. CDR3 loop: CASQVSFSGNTIYF. CDR3 bases: TGTGCCAGCCAGGTCAGCTTCTCTGGAAACACCATATATTTT.

With respect to this clone: Because the CDR3 is missing its conserved closing phenylalanine or tryptophan, this is likely a read error. No DNA is shown, since the ends of the CDR3 on it are uncertain; the CDR3 is the one TCRdb lists. This chain joins TRBV6-1 and TRBJ2-7; the tabulated D call, TRBD1, remains unverified against the DNA. CDR1 and CDR2 from the germline V gene are MNHNS and SASEGT. The CDR3 sequence runs 11 residues, both termini included. The chain's CDR3 is CASGRNRAFIL.

The V and J genes are TRBV18 and TRBJ1-6; D is unresolved. V lost 1 base and J lost 8, with 9 bases in between. Looked up from germline, CDR1 is KGHSH and CDR2 is LQKENI. There are 14 residues in the CDR3. Here the CDR3 reads CASSPQGEDSPLHF. DNA for the CDR3: TGTGCCAGCTCACCACAGGGAGAAGATTCACCCCTCCACTTT.